Below are 26 T cell receptor beta chains sequenced from a single sample in a study of T-cell reconstitution after alpha-beta-depleted transplantation in children. Unique molecular identifiers were incorporated into the prepared TCRbeta library. TCRdb redid the calling of the PCR reads with MiXCR, one entry per CDR3 protein. The sample has 450,000 to 600,000 distinct CDR3 sequences, 13% seen once. Source: PBMCs, mostly from graft donor cells, taken 360 days after TCRalphabeta/CD19-depleted stem cell transplant. The receptors come from a male patient younger than 18 who had a stem cell transplant for acute myeloid leukemia, so the T cells may come from the graft donor.

At least ten counts were recorded for this clonotype. The chain combines TRBV28 with TRBJ2-7; D is possibly TRBD2 (5 bases). The CDR3 runs 15 residues. Trimming took off 6 bases at V and 2 bases at J, with 17 bases between the two ends. Germline lookup yields CDR1 MDHEN and CDR2 SYDVKM. The CDR3 nucleotides are TGTGCCAGCAGCCGGGGTGGGAATCAAGCCTACGAGCAGTACTTC. Translating gives CASSRGGNQAYEQYF.

This chain uses TRBV9 with TRBJ2-7; 8 nucleotides match TRBD2. V shed 1 base, J shed 3 bases, and the junction held 3 bases outside the gene matches. The CDR3 totals 14 residues. Germline CDR1 SGDLS, CDR2 YYNGEE. The CDR3 loop is CASSVLSGSYEQYF. CDR3 coding DNA: TGTGCCAGCAGCGTATTAAGCGGGAGCTACGAGCAGTACTTC.

This clonotype was recorded a few times. J is TRBJ2-2 and V is TRBV29-1; TRBD2 agrees at 9 bases. There are 16 residues in the CDR3. Trimming at V came to 1 base and at J to 4 bases, leaving 7 bases not matched to a gene. Germline V gene sequence: CDR1 SQVTM, CDR2 ANQGSEA. CDR3: CSVEGRREGPTGELFF. The CDR3 region has the DNA TGCAGCGTTGAAGGGCGGCGGGAGGGCCCCACCGGGGAGCTGTTTTTT.

This clonotype was counted at least ten times. This chain connects TRBV25-1 to TRBJ2-5, with no clear D. The V end lost 1 base, the J end lost 5 bases, and 11 bases lay between the germline ends. The length of the CDR3 is 14 residues. The germline V gene encodes CDR1 MGHDK and CDR2 SYGVNS. In nucleotides, the CDR3 is TGTGCCAGCAGTGAATCCCGCGTCCTGGAGACCCAGTACTTC. The encoded protein is CASSESRVLETQYF.

The CDR3 loop reads CASSPLSHETQYF. The CDR3 DNA follows: TGTGCCAGCTCACCGCTCAGTCACGAGACCCAGTACTTC. The chain joins TRBV18 to TRBJ2-5, with no clear D. Germline-derived CDR1 and CDR2 are KGHSH and LQKENI. The CDR3 runs 13 residues. V lost 3 bases, J lost 5 bases, and 10 bases lay in between.

A single count supports this clonotype. Just one base apart from a much larger clone, this may be a read error. This chain connects TRBV20-1 to TRBJ2-3; D possibly corresponds to TRBD2 (6 bases). CDR3 size: 17 residues. CDR1 DFQATT and CDR2 SNEGSKA come from the germline V gene (reference sequence). The CDR3: CCASQLANPSSTDTQYF. The DNA for the CDR3 is TGCTGTGCTAGTCAACTAGCTAATCCCTCTAGCACAGATACGCAGTATTTT.

This sequence joins TRBV20-1 and TRBJ2-1; 9 bases align to TRBD2. Germline V gives CDR1 DFQATT, CDR2 SNEGSKA (reference sequence). Trimming took 1 base from V and 6 from J; bases not matched to a gene: 13. The CDR3 consists of 17 residues. The DNA of the CDR3 is TGCAGTGCTAGAGGACTAGCGGACAAAAGGGACCCCAATGAGCAGTTCTTC. Translation gives CSARGLADKRDPNEQFF.

This clonotype came up a few times. The chain couples TRBV7-6 to TRBJ2-7; 9 bases are shared with TRBD2. The V segment lost 3 bases and the J segment 7 bases; nucleotides outside the gene matches: 10. The germline gives CDR1 SGHVS, CDR2 FNYEAQ. The CDR3 runs to 15 residues. CDR3 sequence: CASSFKVAGVGEQYF. Here the CDR3 DNA reads TGTGCCAGCAGCTTTAAGGTAGCGGGAGTGGGGGAGCAGTACTTC.

This clonotype was observed at least ten times. The V and J genes are TRBV7-3 and TRBJ1-6; D is perhaps TRBD1 (6 bases). The CDR3 spans 14 residues. Germline V gene lookup returns CDR1 SGHTA and CDR2 FQGTGA. V was clipped by 3 bases and J by 6 bases, with 9 bases between them. The CDR3 nucleotides are TGTGCCAGCAGCTTTCAGGGGACTAATTCACCCCTCCACTTT. Translated, it gives CASSFQGTNSPLHF.

The V gene is TRBV6-2 or TRBV6-3, the J gene TRBJ2-7, with TRBD2 identical over 11 bases. The V gene end was trimmed by 7 bases and the J gene end by 0 bases; junction bases not matched to a gene: 23. The CDR3 is made up of 21 amino acids. CDR1 is MNHEY and CDR2 is SVGEGT in the germline V gene. CDR3 region: CASIPTSGKLAGVQSSYEQYF. CDR3 nucleotides: TGTGCCAGCATCCCGACCTCAGGGAAACTAGCGGGAGTACAGAGCTCCTACGAGCAGTACTTC.

The genes are TRBV4-1 and TRBJ2-7; 9 bases map to TRBD1. Trimming took 3 bases from V and 6 from J; bases not matched to a gene: 6. Germline lookup yields CDR1 MGHRA and CDR2 YSYEKL. CDR3 size: 14 residues. CDR3: CASSHLQGAGEQYF. CDR3 sequence (DNA): TGCGCCAGCAGCCATTTACAGGGGGCTGGCGAGCAGTACTTC.

The chain couples TRBV29-1 to TRBJ2-1, with D possibly matching TRBD2 (6 bases). Germline-derived CDR1 and CDR2 are SQVTM and ANQGSEA. V lost 5 bases, J lost 2 bases, and 13 bases lay in between. The CDR3 is 14 residues long. In DNA, the CDR3 is TGCAGCGTTCTTAAAGGCGGGACCTACAATGAGCAGTTCTTC. Its translation is CSVLKGGTYNEQFF.

This sequence joins TRBV20-1 and TRBJ1-2, with no clear D. V gave up 5 bases and J gave up 0 bases, with 22 bases separating them. The germline gives CDR1 DFQATT, CDR2 SNEGSKA (reference sequence). CDR3 size: 17 residues. CDR3 nucleotides: TGCAGTGCTCCTCTACCTACGAACAGCAAGACTAACTATGGCTACACCTTC. Protein sequence: CSAPLPTNSKTNYGYTF.

This clonotype was recorded a few times. The chain uses TRBV7-8 and TRBJ2-1; 10 bases align to TRBD2. Germline values: CDR1 SGHVS, CDR2 FQNEAQ. CDR3 length equals 18 residues. V was clipped by 1 base and J by 7 bases; unmatched bases: 13. The CDR3 DNA reads TGTGCCAGCAGCTTAGAATGGAGCGGGAGGGCCACGTCGAATGAGCAGTTCTTC. It codes for CASSLEWSGRATSNEQFF.

The rearrangement links TRBV3-1 to TRBJ2-1; 7 nucleotides align to TRBD2. Looked up from germline, CDR1 is LGHDT and CDR2 is YNNKEL (reference sequence). The CDR3 sequence is 15 residues long. Trimming took 0 bases from V and 8 from J; bases not matched to a gene: 7. The chain's CDR3 is CASSQDRERGDEQFF. The CDR3 coding sequence is TGTGCCAGCAGCCAAGATCGAGAGCGGGGCGATGAGCAGTTCTTC.

This clonotype appeared many times. The V and J genes are TRBV7-2 and TRBJ2-1, with a tentative D call TRBD1 (5 bases). V was clipped by 2 bases and J by 1 base, with 15 bases between them. CDR1 and CDR2 (germline): SGHTA, FQGNSA. The CDR3 totals 17 residues. The CDR3 region has the DNA TGTGCCAGCAGCTTATGGGGCGACCTCAATTCCTACAATGAGCAGTTCTTC. Its protein is CASSLWGDLNSYNEQFF. Filled out from reference TRBV7-2 and TRBJ2-1, the complete variable domain reads GAGVSQSPSNKVTEKGKDVELRCDPISGHTALYWYRQSLGQGLEFLIYFQGNSAPDKSGLPSDRFSAERTGGSVSTLTIQRTQQEDSAVYLCASSLWGDLNSYNEQFFGPGTRLTVL.

This clonotype was found many times. V and J are TRBV6-5 and TRBJ2-7; D remains ambiguous. Trimming took off 4 bases at V and 6 bases at J, with 13 bases between the two ends. The length of the CDR3 is 13 residues. Per germline, CDR1 MNHEY and CDR2 SVGAGI. In DNA, the CDR3 is TGTGCCAGCAGTTTCCTGTCAGGTGGCGAGCAGTACTTC. Translated: CASSFLSGGEQYF.

There are many counts of this clonotype. J is TRBJ2-3 and V is TRBV7-8, with D tentatively TRBD1 or TRBD2 (5 bases each). The V gene lost 2 bases and the J gene lost 4 bases, with 16 bases spanning the gap. This CDR3 contains 16 residues. Per germline, CDR1 SGHVS and CDR2 FQNEAQ. Here the CDR3 reads CASSLKGSRVPDTQYF. Here the CDR3 DNA reads TGTGCCAGCAGCTTAAAGGGGAGTCGGGTCCCAGATACGCAGTATTTT.

This clonotype was picked up a small number of times. The CDR3 region is CASATGPSPETGELFF. CDR3 coding DNA: TGCGCCAGCGCGACGGGTCCCTCCCCTGAAACCGGGGAGCTGTTTTTT. The chain recombines TRBV5-1 with TRBJ2-2; the D is unclear. Germline V gene data show CDR1 as SGHRS and CDR2 as YFSETQ. V lost 7 bases to trimming and J lost 5 bases, with 21 bases between them. This CDR3 is built from 16 residues.

The chain links TRBV15 to TRBJ2-7; 7 bases agree with TRBD1. The CDR3 loop spans 13 amino acids. V shed 3 bases and J 3 bases; nucleotides not matched to a gene: 2. Germline lookup yields CDR1 LNHNV and CDR2 YYDKDF (reference sequence). CDR3 protein: CATSSRQGYEQYF. The CDR3 nucleotides read TGTGCCACCAGCAGTAGACAGGGCTACGAGCAGTACTTC.

A few counts support this clonotype. The V gene is TRBV15, the J gene TRBJ2-3, with TRBD2 matching 7 bases. The CDR3 totals 15 residues. Per the germline V gene, CDR1 is LNHNV and CDR2 is YYDKDF (reference sequence). Trimming took 0 bases from V and 4 from J; bases not matched to a gene: 4. CDR3 sequence (DNA): TGTGCCACCAGCAGAGATCGCGGGAGAGCAGATACGCAGTATTTT. Its translation: CATSRDRGRADTQYF.

The chain carries TRBV6-5 and TRBJ2-7; a weak D match, TRBD2 (6 bases). V was clipped by 2 bases and J by 0 bases, with 14 bases between them. Germline V gene sequence: CDR1 MNHEY, CDR2 SVGAGI. This CDR3 spans 16 amino acids. CDR3 in amino acids: CASSYHIAVASYEQYF. DNA for the CDR3: TGTGCCAGCAGTTACCATATAGCGGTGGCCTCCTACGAGCAGTACTTC.

This sequence joins TRBV2 and TRBJ2-3; 15 bases align to TRBD2. Germline V lookup: CDR1 SNHLY, CDR2 FYNNEI. CDR3 size: 16 residues. The junction had 6 bases not matched to a gene; V was cut back by 6 bases and J by 5 bases. The CDR3 reads CASRGLAGGGIDTQYF. The CDR3 DNA reads TGTGCCAGCAGGGGACTAGCGGGAGGTGGAATAGATACGCAGTATTTT.

This chain joins TRBV20-1 and TRBJ2-5; 11 bases match TRBD2. The CDR3 is 15 residues long. CDR1 and CDR2 (germline): DFQATT, SNEGSKA (reference sequence). V lost 3 bases and J lost 4; bases outside the gene matches: 7. Written as DNA, the CDR3 is TGCAGTGCTAGTTTGCTAGCGGGAGGAGGAGAGACCCAGTACTTC. It codes for CSASLLAGGGETQYF.

This clonotype was recorded a few times. The CDR3 protein is CASSGIGGNQPQHF. The CDR3, as DNA: TGTGCCAGCAGTGGTATAGGGGGCAATCAGCCCCAGCATTTT. The rearrangement joins TRBV25-1 to TRBJ1-5; D may be TRBD1 (5 bases). The V end was cut by 4 bases, the J end by 2 bases, with 9 bases between. CDR3 size: 14 residues. Germline CDR1 and CDR2: MGHDK and SYGVNS. Based on the CDR3 plus reference TRBV25-1 and TRBJ1-5, the full variable domain is EADIYQTPRYLVIGTGKKITLECSQTMGHDKMYWYQQDPGMELHLIHYSYGVNSTEKGDLSSESTVSRIRTEHFPLTLESARPSHTSQYLCASSGIGGNQPQHFGDGTRLSIL.

V is TRBV29-1 and J is TRBJ2-2; 7 nucleotides align to TRBD2. CDR3 length: 14 residues. V lost 2 bases and J lost 5; bases outside the gene matches: 5. CDR1 is SQVTM and CDR2 is ANQGSEA in the germline V gene. As DNA, the CDR3 is TGCAGCGTTGAATCGGTGGGGGGGACCGGGGAGCTGTTTTTT. It encodes CSVESVGGTGELFF.